These T cell receptor beta chains were read from a single sample in a study of OX40 agonist ivuxolimab in advanced cancers. TCRdb's copy holds only in-frame clones and misses some; the assay was immunoSEQ multiplex PCR. The sample contains 45,000 to 75,000 clones, approximately 83% of which appear only once. Sample: CD4+ or CD8+ T cells sorted from blood, taken in a trial of the OX40 agonist ivuxolimab. All receptors come from an adult with an advanced solid tumor such as melanoma, head and neck, liver or kidney cancer. Each CDR3 is given with its conserved first and last residue. The D gene is left open where the match is weak. For some rows the clone size is stated as once, few or many, or as a class when expanded; others skip it.

. | TRBJ2-2 | TRBV11-3 | . | CASSLRLSGELFF | TGTGCCAGCAGCTTAAGGTTGTCCGGGGAGCTGTTTTTT
. | TRBJ1-1 | TRBV6-6 | few | CASLQGNTEAFF | TGTGCCAGCCTACAGGGGAACACTGAAGCTTTCTTT
TRBD2 | TRBJ2-1 | TRBV30 | . | CAWSVRLAIEQFF | TGTGCCTGGAGTGTACGACTAGCTATTGAGCAGTTCTTC
TRBD1 | TRBJ1-5 | TRBV6-1 | . | CASSANRGISQPQHF | TGTGCCAGCAGTGCTAACAGGGGTATCAGTCAGCCCCAGCATTTT
TRBD2 | TRBJ2-3 | TRBV9 | once | CASSDVSGRDTDTQYF | TGTGCCAGCAGCGATGTTAGCGGGAGGGACACAGATACGCAGTATTTT
. | TRBJ2-7 | TRBV11-2 | . | CASSLEGTYEQYF | TGTGCCAGCAGCTTGGAGGGGACCTACGAGCAGTACTTC
TRBD1 | TRBJ2-6 | TRBV2 | . | CASSGQGTGANVLTF | TGTGCCAGCAGTGGACAGGGGACTGGGGCCAACGTCCTGACTTTC
TRBD2 | TRBJ2-2 | TRBV19 | . | CASSRGGVNTGELFF | TGTGCCAGTAGTAGGGGAGGGGTTAACACCGGGGAGCTGTTTTTT
TRBD2 | TRBJ2-2 | TRBV4-2 | few | CASSQDPSGGFNTGELFF | TGTGCCAGCAGCCAAGATCCTAGCGGGGGGTTTAACACCGGGGAGCTGTTTTTT
. | TRBJ1-1 | TRBV27 | . | CASSLRGPTEAFF | TGTGCCAGCAGTTTAAGGGGCCCGACGGAAGCTTTCTTT
. | TRBJ1-2 | TRBV9 | . | CASGVSPRYTF | TGTGCCAGCGGAGTAAGCCCCCGCTACACCTTC
. | TRBJ2-5 | TRBV5-4 | . | CASSLPRAEETQYF | TGTGCCAGCAGCTTGCCCAGGGCAGAGGAGACCCAGTACTTC
. | TRBJ2-2 | TRBV7-2 | . | CASSLRLAGELFF | TGTGCCAGCAGCCTCCGACTAGCCGGGGAGCTGTTTTTT
TRBD1 | TRBJ1-1 | TRBV11-2 | . | CASSLAVSGGEAFF | TGTGCCAGCAGCTTAGCGGTGTCAGGGGGTGAAGCTTTCTTT
. | TRBJ2-5 | TRBV4-1 | . | CASSQGVIETQYF | TGCGCCAGCAGCCAAGGGGTCATAGAGACCCAGTACTTC
. | TRBJ1-6 | TRBV29-1 | . | CSVGGTRYSPLHF | TGCAGCGTGGGGGGGACAAGGTATTCACCCCTCCACTTT